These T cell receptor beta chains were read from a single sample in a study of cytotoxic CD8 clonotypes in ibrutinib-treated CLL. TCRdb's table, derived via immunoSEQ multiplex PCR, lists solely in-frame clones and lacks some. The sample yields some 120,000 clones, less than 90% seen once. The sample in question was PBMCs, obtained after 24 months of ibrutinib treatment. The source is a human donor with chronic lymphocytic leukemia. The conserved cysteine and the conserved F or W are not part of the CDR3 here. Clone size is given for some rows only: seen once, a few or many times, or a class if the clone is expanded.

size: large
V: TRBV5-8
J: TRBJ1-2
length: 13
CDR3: ASSATGTGVSGYT

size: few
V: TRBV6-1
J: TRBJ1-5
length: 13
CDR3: ASSDGSYSNQPQH

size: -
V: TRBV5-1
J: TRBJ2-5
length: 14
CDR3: ASSPHGTGGQETQY

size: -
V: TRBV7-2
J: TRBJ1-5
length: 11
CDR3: ASSSPPNQPQH

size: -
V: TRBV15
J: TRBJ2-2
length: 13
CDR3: ATSREGRGTGELF

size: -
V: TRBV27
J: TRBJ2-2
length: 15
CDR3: ASSEVPQTKNTGELF

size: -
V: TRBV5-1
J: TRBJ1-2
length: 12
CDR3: ASSASGTGDGYT

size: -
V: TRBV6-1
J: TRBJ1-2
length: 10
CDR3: ASRQGTYGYT

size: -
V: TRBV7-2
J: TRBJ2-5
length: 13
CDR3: ASTDRGAILETQY

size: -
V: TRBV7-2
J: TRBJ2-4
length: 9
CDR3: ASSLGTSVD

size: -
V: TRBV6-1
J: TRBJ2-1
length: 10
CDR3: ASSEETGEQF

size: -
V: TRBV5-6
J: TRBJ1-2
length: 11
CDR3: ASSLGGYYGYT

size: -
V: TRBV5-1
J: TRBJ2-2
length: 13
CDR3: ASSAGTGNTGELF

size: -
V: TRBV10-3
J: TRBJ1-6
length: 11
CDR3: ATDRAVGSPLH

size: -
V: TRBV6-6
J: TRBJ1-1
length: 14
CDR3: ASTSGGRGSDTEAF

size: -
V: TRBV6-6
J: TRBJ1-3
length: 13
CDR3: ASSQVAGSGNTIY

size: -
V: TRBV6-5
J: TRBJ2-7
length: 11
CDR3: ASGKTASYEQY

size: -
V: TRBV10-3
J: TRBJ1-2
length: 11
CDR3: AISETGPHGYT

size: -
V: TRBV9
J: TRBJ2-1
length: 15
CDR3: ASSPGLAGRSYNEQF

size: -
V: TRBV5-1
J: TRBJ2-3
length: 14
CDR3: ASVLIGTGEADTQY

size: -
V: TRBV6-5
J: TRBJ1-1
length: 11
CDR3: AIRGTENTEAF

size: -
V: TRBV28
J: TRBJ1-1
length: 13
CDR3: ASRTWGVKGTEAF

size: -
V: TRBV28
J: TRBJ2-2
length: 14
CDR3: ASSLSQGGNTGELF

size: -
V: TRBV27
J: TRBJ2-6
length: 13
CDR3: ASSSRALGANVLT

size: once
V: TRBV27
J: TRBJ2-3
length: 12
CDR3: ASSSGPRGYTQY

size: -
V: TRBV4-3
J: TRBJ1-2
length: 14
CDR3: ASSQDFRTFSYGYT

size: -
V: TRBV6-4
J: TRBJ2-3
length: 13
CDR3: ASSEQAGGTDTQY

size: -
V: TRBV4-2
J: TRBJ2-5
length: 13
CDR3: ASSQPQGGGETQY

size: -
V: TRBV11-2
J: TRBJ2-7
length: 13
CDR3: ASSLANVNSYEQY

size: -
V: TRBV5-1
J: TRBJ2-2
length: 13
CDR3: ASSLVQGYTGELF

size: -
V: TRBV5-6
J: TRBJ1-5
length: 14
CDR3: ASSPWGGIGVKPQH

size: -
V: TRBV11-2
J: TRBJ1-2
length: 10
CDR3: ASSRDRVGYT

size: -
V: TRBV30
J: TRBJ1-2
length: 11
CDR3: AWRARGRDGYT

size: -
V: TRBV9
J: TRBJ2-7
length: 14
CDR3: ASSVGWTGMTYEQY

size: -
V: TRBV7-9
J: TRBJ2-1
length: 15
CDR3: ASSQRAGTGTYNEQF